Given below is one T cell receptor (beta chain) in context. Its antigen is not yet known. No much larger clone is present one base from it, and per-base qualities are unavailable. The entry originates in a study of blood T cell repertoires in COVID-19 (dated by TCRdb to 2020 to 2021). A note on the overall study: Samples covering the acute and convalescent phases of COVID-19 were provided by collaborators in the United States, Italy and Spain. The material from the prospective study consisted of cDNA or gDNA derived from T cells, B-cell-depleted T cells, or PBMCs. Subjects who had been exposed to COVID-19, were actively infected with it, or had recovered from it provided the deeply sampled blood TCRbeta repertoires that made up the dataset. The repertoires were released in a freely available public database meant as a resource for research on the immune response to SARS-CoV-2. Samples were obtained from the ongoing ImmuneRACE study (first 160 participants) and from about 1,300 subjects provided by 6 global collaborators. The sample metadata nearly always contained a de-identified subject ID, COVID-19 status, age in years and sex. HLA class I and class II types, where available, came from metadata supplied by the sample provider rather than from assay-based typing.

From the germline V gene (reference sequence), CDR1 is LNHDA and CDR2 is SQIVND. CDR3 length: 16 amino acids, cysteine to phenylalanine. This entry keeps only the CDR3 DNA: 48 bases, framed from base 1. Deletion took 4 bases off V and 0 bases off J, with a span of 15 bases between the germline ends. TCRbeta CDR3 regions were amplified from genomic DNA by means of the immunoSEQ Assay, a bias-controlled multiplex PCR. On the study's bioinformatics: Nucleated cell counts per sample were estimated from amplification of reference gene primers within the assay. Sequence reads were collapsed and filtered to measure the absolute abundance of every unique TCRbeta CDR3 rearrangement. For each sample, productive Simpson clonality was calculated as the square root of Simpson's diversity index across productive rearrangements. Entries here come from immuneACCESS through TCRdb and include only in-frame sequences with V and J called. Some clones fail to appear in such tables; in the studies checked, an unresolved V gene covers under half of the shortfall, and the cause of the remainder is unknown. V, J and clone size were drawn from that table, and D and trimming were deduced from the DNA. The sample table contains about 36,000 clones; only one count was recorded for roughly 73% of them. 33% of the sample comes from the top ten.

What the research found in general, with its limitations: The amount of clinical and demographic metadata varied by source and participant and was provided uncurated.

Whole blood was collected in K2EDTA tubes by collaborating institutions according to the institutions' own protocols. For TCRbeta analysis, collaborators shipped samples as frozen whole blood, isolated PBMCs, or DNA extracted from either of those sample types. The source is a man in his sixties with acute or convalescent COVID-19. The material sequenced was peripheral blood. This receptor chain uses TRBV19 and TRBJ1-2; a tentative D match to TRBD1 spans 6 bases. The DNA sequence is as follows: TGTGCCAGTAGTACCGCCGACAGGCCCTCTAACTATGGCTACACCTTC. The encoded protein is CASSTADRPSNYGYTF.